The present T cell receptor (beta chain) was sequenced within a study of blood T cell repertoires in COVID-19 (dated by TCRdb to the early 2020s). The study in broad terms: The collaborator samples originated in the United States, Italy and Spain and spanned the acute and convalescent phases of COVID-19. The material from the prospective study consisted of cDNA or gDNA derived from T cells, B-cell-depleted T cells, or PBMCs. The dataset comprised deeply sampled blood TCRbeta repertoires from subjects exposed to, actively infected with, or recovered from COVID-19. The repertoires were released in a freely available public database intended as a resource for research on the immune response to SARS-CoV-2. The samples were drawn from two sources: the first 160 participants of the ongoing ImmuneRACE study, and approximately 1,300 subjects contributed by 6 global collaborators. Sample metadata almost always included a de-identified subject ID, COVID-19 status, age in years and sex. Where HLA class I and class II types were available, the types were taken from metadata supplied by the sample provider, not from assay-based typing. Study-wide conclusions, independent of this receptor: The quantity of clinical and demographic metadata differed by source and by participant and was supplied without curation.

Details on this clone: No cognate antigen has been identified for it. No quality values exist for individual bases; no much larger clone is one base distant.

The junction shows trimming of 4 bases on V and 1 base on J, plus 17 bases between the germline ends. From cysteine to phenylalanine, the CDR3 is 16 amino acids long. Left in the record is the CDR3 DNA by itself, 48 bases read in frame from the first base. The germline V gene (reference sequence) sets CDR1 to LGHDT and CDR2 to YNNKEL. The collaborating institutions used their own protocols to collect whole blood in K2EDTA tubes. For TCRbeta analysis, collaborators shipped samples in one of three forms: frozen whole blood, isolated PBMCs, or DNA extracted from either of those sample types. TCRbeta CDR3 regions were amplified from genomic DNA using the immunoSEQ Assay, a bias-controlled multiplex PCR. In the original analysis: Within the assay, amplification of reference gene primers was used to estimate how many nucleated cells each sample contained. Sequence reads were collapsed and filtered to measure the absolute abundance of every unique TCRbeta CDR3 rearrangement. For each sample, productive Simpson clonality was calculated by taking the square root of Simpson's diversity index across productive rearrangements. The clones in this table, taken by TCRdb from immuneACCESS, are in-frame only. Not every clone is retained; where verified, under half of the shortfall comes from an unresolved V gene, and the cause of the rest is unknown. The V and J calls and the clone size are those of that table, but D and trimming were determined from the DNA. For this sample there are around 210,000 clones; 70% to 90% appear just once. Together, the top ten hold 1.5% of the sample.

Input material: peripheral blood. This receptor chain uses TRBV3-1 (or the pseudogene TRBV3-2) and TRBJ2-7; TRBD2 is a possible D gene, resting on 5 matching bases. This TCR derives from a man between 18 and 35 years old with active or convalescent COVID-19. The sequenced DNA: TGTGCCAGCAGCCGAGGGTCCGGCAAAGGGTCCTACGAGCAGTACTTC. This translates into CASSRGSGKGSYEQYF.